This T cell receptor beta chain derives from a study of monozygotic twins with inflammatory bowel disease. From its re-call of the 5' RACE reads, TCRdb lists each CDR3 protein once, without DNA. The sample holds approximately 330,000 distinct CDR3 sequences. CDR3 length: 16 residues. Blood (approximately 2.3 ml) was collected from every donor individually. The sequencing input was blood. The clonotype originates from a human donor with ulcerative colitis or Crohn's disease, or a healthy co-twin of an affected twin (not recorded which). The rearrangement links TRBV12-3 or TRBV12-4 to TRBJ2-7; TCRdb selects TRBD1, and the lack of DNA leaves this call unchecked. The chain's CDR3 is CASSPFPGSDSYEQYF.